There are many counts of the clone carrying this TCR beta chain. Its matching antigen is unknown. The data belong to a study of response to subunit inactivated influenza vaccine. Findings of the study overall: The authors suggested that every seasonal influenza vaccination recruits few new T cells.

V shed 0 bases and J shed 7 bases, with 13 bases lying between them. Germline CDR1 reads LGHNA; CDR2 reads YNFKEQ. The CDR3 covers 15 residues. TCRdb re-called the RT-PCR reads with MiXCR, one entry per CDR3 protein. Here the sample spans fewer than 600,000 distinct CDR3 sequences, approximately 6.9% being singletons. The gene calls are TRBV4-2 and TRBJ2-4; unclear D gene. The starting material was PBMCs from blood, obtained 23 months after vaccination. The clonotype was recovered from a man aged 50 to 69 who received an inactivated influenza vaccine. The chain's CDR3 is CASSQEWIGRNIQYF. The DNA of the CDR3 is TGTGCCAGCAGCCAAGAGTGGATAGGTAGGAACATTCAGTACTTC.